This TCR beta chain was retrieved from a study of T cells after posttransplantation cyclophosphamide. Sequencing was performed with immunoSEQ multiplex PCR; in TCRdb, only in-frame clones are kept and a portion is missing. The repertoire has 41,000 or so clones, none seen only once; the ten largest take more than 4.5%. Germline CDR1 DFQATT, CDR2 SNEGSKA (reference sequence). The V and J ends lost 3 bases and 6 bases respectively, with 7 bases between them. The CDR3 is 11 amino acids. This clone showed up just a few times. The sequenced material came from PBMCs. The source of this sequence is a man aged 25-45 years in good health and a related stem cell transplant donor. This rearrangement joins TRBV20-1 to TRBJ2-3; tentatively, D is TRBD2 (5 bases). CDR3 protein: CSASRGDTQYF. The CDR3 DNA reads TGCAGTGCTAGTCGAGGGGATACGCAGTATTTT.